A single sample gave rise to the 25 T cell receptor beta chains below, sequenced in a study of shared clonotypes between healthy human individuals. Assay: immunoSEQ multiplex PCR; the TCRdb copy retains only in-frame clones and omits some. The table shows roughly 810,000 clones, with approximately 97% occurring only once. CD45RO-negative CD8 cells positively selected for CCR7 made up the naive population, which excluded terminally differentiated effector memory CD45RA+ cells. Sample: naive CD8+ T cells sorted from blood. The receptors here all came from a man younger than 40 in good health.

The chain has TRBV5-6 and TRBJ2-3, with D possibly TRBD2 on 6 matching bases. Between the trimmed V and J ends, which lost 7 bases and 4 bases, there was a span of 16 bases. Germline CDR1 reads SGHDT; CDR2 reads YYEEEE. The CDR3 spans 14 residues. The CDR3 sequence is CASRFAGIPDTQYF. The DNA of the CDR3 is TGTGCCAGCCGGTTTGCGGGGATTCCAGATACGCAGTATTTT.

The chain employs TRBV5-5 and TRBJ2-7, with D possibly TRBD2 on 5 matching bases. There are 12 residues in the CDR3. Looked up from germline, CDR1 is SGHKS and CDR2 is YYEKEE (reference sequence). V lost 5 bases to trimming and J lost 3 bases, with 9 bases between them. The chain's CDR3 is CASSDGNYEQYF. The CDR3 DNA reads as TGTGCCAGCAGTGACGGGAACTACGAGCAGTACTTC. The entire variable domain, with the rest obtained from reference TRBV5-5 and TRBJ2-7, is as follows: DAGVTQSPTHLIKTRGQQVTLRCSPISGHKSVSWYQQVLGQGPQFIFQYYEKEERGRGNFPDRFSARQFPNYSSELNVNALLLGDSALYLCASSDGNYEQYFGPGTRLTVT.

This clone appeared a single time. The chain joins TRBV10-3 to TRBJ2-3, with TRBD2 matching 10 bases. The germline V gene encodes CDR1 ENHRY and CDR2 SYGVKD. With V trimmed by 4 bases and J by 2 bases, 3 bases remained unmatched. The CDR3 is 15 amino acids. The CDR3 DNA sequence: TGTGCCATCAGTGGAACTAGCGGGGTCACAGATACGCAGTATTTT. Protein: CAISGTSGVTDTQYF.

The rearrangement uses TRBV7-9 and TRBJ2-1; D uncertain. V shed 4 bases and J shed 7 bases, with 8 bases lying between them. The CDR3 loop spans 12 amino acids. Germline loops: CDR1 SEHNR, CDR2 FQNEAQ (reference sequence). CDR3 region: CASSSTANEQFF. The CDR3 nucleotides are TGTGCCAGCAGCTCCACCGCGAATGAGCAGTTCTTC.

The CDR3 reads CASSINSPSAGAQETQYF. DNA for the CDR3: TGTGCCAGCAGTATAAACTCCCCCTCAGCGGGAGCGCAAGAGACCCAGTACTTC. This sequence joins TRBV27 and TRBJ2-5, with 8 nucleotides matching TRBD2. Trimming removed 5 bases from V and 2 bases from J; junction bases left unmatched: 16. The CDR3 consists of 18 residues. Germline lookup yields CDR1 MNHEY and CDR2 SMNVEV (reference sequence).

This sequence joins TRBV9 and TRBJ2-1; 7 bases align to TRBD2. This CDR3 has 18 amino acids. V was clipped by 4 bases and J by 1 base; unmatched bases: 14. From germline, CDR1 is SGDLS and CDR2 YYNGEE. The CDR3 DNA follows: TGTGCCAGCAGCACACCTTCTGGCGGGAGCAGGTCCTACAATGAGCAGTTCTTC. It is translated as CASSTPSGGSRSYNEQFF.

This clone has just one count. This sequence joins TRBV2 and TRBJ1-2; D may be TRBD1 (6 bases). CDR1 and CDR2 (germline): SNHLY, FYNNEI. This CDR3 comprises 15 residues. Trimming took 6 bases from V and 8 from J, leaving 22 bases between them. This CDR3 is CASRESDDRNFGYTF. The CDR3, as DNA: TGTGCCAGCAGGGAAAGTGACGACAGGAACTTCGGCTACACCTTC.

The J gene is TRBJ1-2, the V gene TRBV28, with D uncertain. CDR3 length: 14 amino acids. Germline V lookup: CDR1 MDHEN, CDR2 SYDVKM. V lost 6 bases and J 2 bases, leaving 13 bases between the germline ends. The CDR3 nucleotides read TGTGCCAGCAGCACAAGACACCGAAACTATGGCTACACCTTC. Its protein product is CASSTRHRNYGYTF.

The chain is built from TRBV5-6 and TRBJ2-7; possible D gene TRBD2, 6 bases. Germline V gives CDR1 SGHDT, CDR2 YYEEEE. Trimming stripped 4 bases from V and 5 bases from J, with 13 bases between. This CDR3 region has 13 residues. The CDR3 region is CASSLGGPDEQYF. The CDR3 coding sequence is TGTGCCAGCAGCCTTGGAGGGCCCGACGAGCAGTACTTC.

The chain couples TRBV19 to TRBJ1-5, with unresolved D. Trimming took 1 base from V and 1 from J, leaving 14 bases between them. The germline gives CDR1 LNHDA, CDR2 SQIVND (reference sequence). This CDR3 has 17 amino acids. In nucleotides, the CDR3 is TGTGCCAGTAGTATAGGCTTGGCGGCCGCAAGCAATCAGCCCCAGCATTTT. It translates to CASSIGLAAASNQPQHF.

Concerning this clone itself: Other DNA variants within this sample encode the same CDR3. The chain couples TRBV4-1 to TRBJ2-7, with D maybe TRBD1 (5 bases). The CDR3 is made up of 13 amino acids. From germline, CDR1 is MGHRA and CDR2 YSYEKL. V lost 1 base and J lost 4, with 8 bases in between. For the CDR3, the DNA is TGCGCCAGCAGCCAAGGTGCAGGGTACGAGCAGTACTTC. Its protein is CASSQGAGYEQYF.

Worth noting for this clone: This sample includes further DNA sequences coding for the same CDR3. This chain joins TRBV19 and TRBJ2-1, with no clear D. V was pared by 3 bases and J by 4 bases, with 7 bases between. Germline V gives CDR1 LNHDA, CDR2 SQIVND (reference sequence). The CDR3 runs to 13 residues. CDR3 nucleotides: TGTGCCAGTAGTATTACTGATTACAATGAGCAGTTCTTC. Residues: CASSITDYNEQFF.

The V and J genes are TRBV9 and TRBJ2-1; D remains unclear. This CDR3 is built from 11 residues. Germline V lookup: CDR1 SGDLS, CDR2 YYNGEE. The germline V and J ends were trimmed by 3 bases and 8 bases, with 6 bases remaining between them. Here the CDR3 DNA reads TGTGCCAGCAGCGAGACGGATGAGCAGTTCTTC. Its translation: CASSETDEQFF.

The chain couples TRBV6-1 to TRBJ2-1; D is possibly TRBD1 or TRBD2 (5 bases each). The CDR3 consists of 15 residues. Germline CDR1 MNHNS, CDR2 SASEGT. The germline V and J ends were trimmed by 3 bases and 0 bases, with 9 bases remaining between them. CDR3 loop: CASSDQRGSYNEQFF. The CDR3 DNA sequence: TGTGCCAGCAGTGATCAGAGGGGCTCCTACAATGAGCAGTTCTTC.

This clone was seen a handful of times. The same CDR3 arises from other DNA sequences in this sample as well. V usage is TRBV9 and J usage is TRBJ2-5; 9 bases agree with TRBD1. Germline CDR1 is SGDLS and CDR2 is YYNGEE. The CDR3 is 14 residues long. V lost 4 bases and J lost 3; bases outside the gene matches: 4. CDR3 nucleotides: TGTGCCAGCAGCCCCTGGGACAGGGAAGAGACCCAGTACTTC. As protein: CASSPWDREETQYF.

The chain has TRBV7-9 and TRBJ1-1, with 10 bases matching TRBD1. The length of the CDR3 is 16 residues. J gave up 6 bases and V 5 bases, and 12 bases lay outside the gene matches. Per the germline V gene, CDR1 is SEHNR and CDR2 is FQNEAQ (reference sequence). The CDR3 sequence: CASSTSGTGESAEAFF. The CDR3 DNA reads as TGTGCCAGCAGCACCTCCGGGACAGGGGAGTCGGCTGAAGCTTTCTTT.

The CDR3 DNA is TGTGCCAGCGGGGACGGGACCTACGAGCAGTACTTC. Its protein is CASGDGTYEQYF. The V and J genes are TRBV7-9 and TRBJ2-7, with D possibly being TRBD1 or TRBD2 (5 bases each). The germline V and J ends were trimmed by 8 bases and 2 bases, with 10 bases remaining between them. The CDR3 has 12 amino acids. CDR1 SEHNR and CDR2 FQNEAQ come from the germline V gene (reference sequence).

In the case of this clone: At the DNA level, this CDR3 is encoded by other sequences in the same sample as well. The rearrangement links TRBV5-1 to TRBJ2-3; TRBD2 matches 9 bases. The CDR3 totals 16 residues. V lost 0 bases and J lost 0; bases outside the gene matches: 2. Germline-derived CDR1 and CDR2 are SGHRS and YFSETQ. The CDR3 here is CASSLASGTSTDTQYF. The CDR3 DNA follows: TGCGCCAGCAGCTTGGCTAGCGGGACTAGCACAGATACGCAGTATTTT.

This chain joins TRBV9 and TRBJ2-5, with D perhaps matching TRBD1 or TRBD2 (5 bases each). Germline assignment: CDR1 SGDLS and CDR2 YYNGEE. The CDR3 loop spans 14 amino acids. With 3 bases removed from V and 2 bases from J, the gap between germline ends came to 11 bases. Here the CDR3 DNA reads TGTGCCAGCAGCGCAGGGACCACACAAGAGACCCAGTACTTC. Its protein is CASSAGTTQETQYF.

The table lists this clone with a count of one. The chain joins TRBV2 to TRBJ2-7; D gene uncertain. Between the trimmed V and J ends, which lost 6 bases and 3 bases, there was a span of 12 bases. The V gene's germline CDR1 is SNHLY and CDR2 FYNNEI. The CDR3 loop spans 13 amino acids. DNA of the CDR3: TGTGCCAGCAGCCAACGGTCGGGCTACGAGCAGTACTTC. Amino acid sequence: CASSQRSGYEQYF.

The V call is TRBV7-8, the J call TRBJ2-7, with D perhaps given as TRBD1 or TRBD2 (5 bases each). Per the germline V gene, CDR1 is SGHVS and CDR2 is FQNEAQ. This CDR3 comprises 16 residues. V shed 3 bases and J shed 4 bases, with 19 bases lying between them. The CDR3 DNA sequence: TGTGCCAGCAGCTTTGGGACGGGGACGGGGTTTTACGAGCAGTACTTC. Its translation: CASSFGTGTGFYEQYF.

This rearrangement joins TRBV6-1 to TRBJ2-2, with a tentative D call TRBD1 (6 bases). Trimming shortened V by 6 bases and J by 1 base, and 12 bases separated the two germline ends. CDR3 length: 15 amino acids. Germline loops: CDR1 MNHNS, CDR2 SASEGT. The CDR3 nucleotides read TGTGCCAGCAGAGACCAAGGGGGGAACACCGGGGAGCTGTTTTTT. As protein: CASRDQGGNTGELFF.

The CDR3 loop reads CASSQGTPSSYNEQFF. In nucleotides, the CDR3 is TGTGCCAGCAGCCAAGGGACACCGAGCTCCTACAATGAGCAGTTCTTC. The chain employs TRBV14 and TRBJ2-1, with a tentative D call TRBD1 (5 bases). The CDR3 contains 16 residues. V was pared by 1 base and J by 0 bases, with 10 bases between. Germline V gives CDR1 SGHDN, CDR2 FVKESK. Variable domain in full (rest from reference TRBV14 and TRBJ2-1): EAGVTQFPSHSVIEKGQTVTLRCDPISGHDNLYWYRRVMGKEIKFLLHFVKESKQDESGMPNNRFLAERTGGTYSTLKVQPAELEDSGVYFCASSQGTPSSYNEQFFGPGTRLTVL.

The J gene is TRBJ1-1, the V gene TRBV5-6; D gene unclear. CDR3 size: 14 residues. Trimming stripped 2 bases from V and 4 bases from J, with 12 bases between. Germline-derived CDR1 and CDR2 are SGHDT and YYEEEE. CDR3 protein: CASSLGYGGTEAFF. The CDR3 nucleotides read TGTGCCAGCAGCTTAGGGTATGGAGGCACTGAAGCTTTCTTT.

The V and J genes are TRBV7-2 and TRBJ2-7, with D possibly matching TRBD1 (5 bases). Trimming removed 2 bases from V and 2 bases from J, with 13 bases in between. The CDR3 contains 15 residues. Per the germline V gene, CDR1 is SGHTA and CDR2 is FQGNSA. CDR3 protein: CASSLSTGIPYEQYF. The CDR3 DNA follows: TGTGCCAGCAGCTTAAGCACAGGTATACCCTACGAGCAGTACTTC.